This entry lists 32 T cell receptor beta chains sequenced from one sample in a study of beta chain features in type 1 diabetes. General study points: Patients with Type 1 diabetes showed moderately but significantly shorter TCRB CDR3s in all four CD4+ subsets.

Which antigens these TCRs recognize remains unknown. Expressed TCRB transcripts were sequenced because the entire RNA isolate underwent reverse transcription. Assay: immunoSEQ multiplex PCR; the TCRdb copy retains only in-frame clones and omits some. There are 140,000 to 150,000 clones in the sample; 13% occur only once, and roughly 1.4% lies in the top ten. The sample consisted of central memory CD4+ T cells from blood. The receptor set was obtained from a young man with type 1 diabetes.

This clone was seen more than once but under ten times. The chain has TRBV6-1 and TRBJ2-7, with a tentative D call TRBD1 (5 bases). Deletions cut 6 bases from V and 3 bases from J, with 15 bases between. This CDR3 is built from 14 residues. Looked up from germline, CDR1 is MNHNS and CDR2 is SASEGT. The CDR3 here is CASRDQDRVYEQYF. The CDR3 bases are TGTGCCAGCAGGGACCAAGACAGAGTCTACGAGCAGTACTTC.

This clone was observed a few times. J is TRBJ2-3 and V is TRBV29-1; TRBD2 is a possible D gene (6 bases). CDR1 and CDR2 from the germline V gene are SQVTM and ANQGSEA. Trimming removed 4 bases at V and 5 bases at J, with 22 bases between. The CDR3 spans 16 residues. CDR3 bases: TGCAGCGTTGGTCCCTCTACTAGATTGGGGGGAGATACGCAGTATTTT. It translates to CSVGPSTRLGGDTQYF.

The CDR3 nucleotides read TGCGCCAGCAGCCAAGCCCCAGGGACAGGTGGCGGTTTGGACCGCCGAGAGACCCAGTACTTC. Translating it yields CASSQAPGTGGGLDRRETQYF. The chain joins TRBV4-1 to TRBJ2-5, with 8 bases that match TRBD1. Per germline, CDR1 MGHRA and CDR2 YSYEKL. The CDR3 runs to 21 residues. Unmatched junction bases numbered 23, after V lost 1 base and J lost 4 bases.

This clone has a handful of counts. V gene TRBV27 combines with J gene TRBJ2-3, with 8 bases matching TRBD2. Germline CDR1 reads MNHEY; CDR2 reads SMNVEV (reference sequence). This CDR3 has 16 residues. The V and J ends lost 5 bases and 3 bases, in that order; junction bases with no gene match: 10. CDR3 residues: CASSRSRGGGTDTQYF. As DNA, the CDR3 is TGTGCCAGCAGTCGCAGTCGGGGGGGCGGAACAGATACGCAGTATTTT.

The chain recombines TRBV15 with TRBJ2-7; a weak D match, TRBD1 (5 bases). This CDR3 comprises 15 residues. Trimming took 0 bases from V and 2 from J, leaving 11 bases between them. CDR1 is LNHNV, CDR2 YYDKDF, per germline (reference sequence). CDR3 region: CATSRDEGAAYEQYF. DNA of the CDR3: TGTGCCACCAGCAGAGACGAAGGGGCAGCCTACGAGCAGTACTTC.

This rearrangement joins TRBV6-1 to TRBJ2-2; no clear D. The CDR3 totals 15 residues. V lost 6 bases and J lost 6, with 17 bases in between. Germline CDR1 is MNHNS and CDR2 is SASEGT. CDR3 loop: CASRSGPGRAGELFF. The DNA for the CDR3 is TGTGCCAGCAGATCCGGGCCAGGAAGAGCCGGGGAGCTGTTTTTT.

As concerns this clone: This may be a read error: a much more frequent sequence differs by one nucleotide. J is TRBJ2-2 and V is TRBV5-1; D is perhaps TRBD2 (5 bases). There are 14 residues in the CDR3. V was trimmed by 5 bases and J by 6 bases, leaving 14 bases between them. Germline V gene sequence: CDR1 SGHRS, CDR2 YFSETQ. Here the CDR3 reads CASSRSSGAGELFF. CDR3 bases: TGCGCCAGCAGTCGGAGCTCCGGGGCCGGGGAGCTGTTTTTT.

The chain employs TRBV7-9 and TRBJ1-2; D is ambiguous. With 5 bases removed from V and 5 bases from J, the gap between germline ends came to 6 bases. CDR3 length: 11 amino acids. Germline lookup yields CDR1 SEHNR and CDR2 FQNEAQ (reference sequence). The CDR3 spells CASSDEYGYTF. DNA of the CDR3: TGTGCCAGCAGCGACGAATATGGCTACACCTTC. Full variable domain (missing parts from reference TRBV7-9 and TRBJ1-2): DTGVSQNPRHKITKRGQNVTFRCDPISEHNRLYWYRQTLGQGPEFLTYFQNEAQLEKSRLLSDRFSAERPKGSFSTLEIQRTEQGDSAMYLCASSDEYGYTFGSGTRLTVV.

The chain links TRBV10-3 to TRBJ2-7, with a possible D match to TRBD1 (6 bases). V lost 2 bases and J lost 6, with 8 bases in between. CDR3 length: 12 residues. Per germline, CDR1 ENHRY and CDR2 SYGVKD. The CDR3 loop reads CAISEGGGEQYF. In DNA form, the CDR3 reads TGTGCCATCAGTGAGGGGGGCGGCGAGCAGTACTTC.

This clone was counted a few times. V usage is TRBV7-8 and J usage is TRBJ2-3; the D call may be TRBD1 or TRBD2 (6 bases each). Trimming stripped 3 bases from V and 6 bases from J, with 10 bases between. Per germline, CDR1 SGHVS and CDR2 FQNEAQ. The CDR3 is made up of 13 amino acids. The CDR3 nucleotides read TGTGCCAGCAGCTTCTGGAGGGGGGATACGCAGTATTTT. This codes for CASSFWRGDTQYF. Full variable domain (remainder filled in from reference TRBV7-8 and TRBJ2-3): GAGVSQSPRYKVAKRGQDVALRCDPISGHVSLFWYQQALGQGPEFLTYFQNEAQLDKSGLPSDRFFAERPEGSVSTLKIQRTQQEDSAVYLCASSFWRGDTQYFGPGTRLTVL.

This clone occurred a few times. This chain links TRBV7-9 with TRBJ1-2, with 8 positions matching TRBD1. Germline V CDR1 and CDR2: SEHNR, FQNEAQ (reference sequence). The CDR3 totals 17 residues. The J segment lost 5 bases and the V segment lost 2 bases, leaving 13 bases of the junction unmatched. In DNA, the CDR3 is TGTGCCAGCAGCTTAATGTCAACAGGGGGGTACGTGTATGGCTACACCTTC. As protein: CASSLMSTGGYVYGYTF. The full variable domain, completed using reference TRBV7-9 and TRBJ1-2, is DTGVSQNPRHKITKRGQNVTFRCDPISEHNRLYWYRQTLGQGPEFLTYFQNEAQLEKSRLLSDRFSAERPKGSFSTLEIQRTEQGDSAMYLCASSLMSTGGYVYGYTFGSGTRLTVV.

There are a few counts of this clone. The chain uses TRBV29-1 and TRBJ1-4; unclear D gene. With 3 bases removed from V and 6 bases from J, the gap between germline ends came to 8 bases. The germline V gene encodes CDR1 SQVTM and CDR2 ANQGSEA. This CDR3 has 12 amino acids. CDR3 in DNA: TGCAGCGTTGACCCCGGGGATGAAAAACTGTTTTTT. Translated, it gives CSVDPGDEKLFF.

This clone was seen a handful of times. CDR3 region: CSATGSDGYTF. In DNA form, the CDR3 reads TGCAGTGCGACAGGGTCGGATGGCTACACCTTC. The chain recombines TRBV29-1 with TRBJ1-2; 7 bases match TRBD1. This CDR3 region has 11 residues. Germline CDR1 and CDR2: SQVTM and ANQGSEA.

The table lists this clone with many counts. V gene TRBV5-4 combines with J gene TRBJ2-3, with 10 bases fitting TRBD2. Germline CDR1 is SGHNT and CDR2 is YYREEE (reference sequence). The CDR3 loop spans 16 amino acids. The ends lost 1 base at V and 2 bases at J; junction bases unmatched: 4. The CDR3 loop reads CASSLRAGGDTDTQYF. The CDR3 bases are TGTGCCAGCAGCTTGCGAGCGGGGGGGGACACAGATACGCAGTATTTT.

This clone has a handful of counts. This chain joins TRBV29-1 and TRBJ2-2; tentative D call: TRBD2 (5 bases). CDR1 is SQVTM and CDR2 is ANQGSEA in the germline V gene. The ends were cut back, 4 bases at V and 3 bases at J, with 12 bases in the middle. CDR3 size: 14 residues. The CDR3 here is CSVGVVDYTGELFF. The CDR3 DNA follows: TGCAGCGTTGGGGTAGTGGACTACACCGGGGAGCTGTTTTTT.

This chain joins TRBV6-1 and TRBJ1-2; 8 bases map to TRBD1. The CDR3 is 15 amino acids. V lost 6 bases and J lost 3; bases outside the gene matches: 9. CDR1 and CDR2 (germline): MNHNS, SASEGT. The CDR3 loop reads CASRPRTGNDYGYTF. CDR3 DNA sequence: TGTGCCAGCAGACCCAGGACAGGGAACGACTATGGCTACACCTTC.

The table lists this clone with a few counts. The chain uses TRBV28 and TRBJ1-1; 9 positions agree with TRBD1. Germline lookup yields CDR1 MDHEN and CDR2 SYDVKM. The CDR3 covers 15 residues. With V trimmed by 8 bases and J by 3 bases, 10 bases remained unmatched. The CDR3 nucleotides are TGTGCCAGCTACACAGGGGGCGCAGGGTACACTGAAGCTTTCTTT. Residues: CASYTGGAGYTEAFF.

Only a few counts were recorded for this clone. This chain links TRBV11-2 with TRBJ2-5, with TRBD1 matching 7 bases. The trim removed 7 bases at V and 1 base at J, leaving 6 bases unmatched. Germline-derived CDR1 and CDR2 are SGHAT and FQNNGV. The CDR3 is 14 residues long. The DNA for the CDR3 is TGTGCCAGCACTTTGGGACAGATCCAAGAGACCCAGTACTTC. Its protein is CASTLGQIQETQYF.

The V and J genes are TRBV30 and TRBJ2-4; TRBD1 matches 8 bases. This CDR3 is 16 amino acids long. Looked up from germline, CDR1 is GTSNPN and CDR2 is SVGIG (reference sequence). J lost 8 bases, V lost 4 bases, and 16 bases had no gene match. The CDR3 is CAWKIAGGHRGYIQYF. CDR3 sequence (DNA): TGTGCCTGGAAGATCGCAGGGGGCCATCGAGGGTACATTCAGTACTTC.

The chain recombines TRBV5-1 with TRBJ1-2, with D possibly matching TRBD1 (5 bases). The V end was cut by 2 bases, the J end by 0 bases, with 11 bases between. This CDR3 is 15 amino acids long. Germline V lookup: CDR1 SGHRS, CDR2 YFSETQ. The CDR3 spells CASSFAGPPNYGYTF. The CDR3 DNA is TGCGCCAGCAGCTTCGCAGGGCCCCCTAACTATGGCTACACCTTC.

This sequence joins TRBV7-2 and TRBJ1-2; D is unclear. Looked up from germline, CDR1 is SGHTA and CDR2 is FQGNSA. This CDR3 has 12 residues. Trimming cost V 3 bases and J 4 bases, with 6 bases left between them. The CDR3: CASSLAAYGYTF. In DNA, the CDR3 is TGTGCCAGCAGCTTGGCGGCCTATGGCTACACCTTC.

The CDR3 protein is CASSLGFRDPTNEKLFF. The CDR3 nucleotides are TGTGCCAGCAGCTTAGGATTCAGGGACCCAACTAATGAAAAACTGTTTTTT. J is TRBJ1-4 and V is TRBV7-2; tentative D call: TRBD1 (5 bases). CDR1 and CDR2 from the germline V gene are SGHTA and FQGNSA. This CDR3 is built from 17 residues. Trimming left V 1 base short and J 0 bases short, with 12 bases between.

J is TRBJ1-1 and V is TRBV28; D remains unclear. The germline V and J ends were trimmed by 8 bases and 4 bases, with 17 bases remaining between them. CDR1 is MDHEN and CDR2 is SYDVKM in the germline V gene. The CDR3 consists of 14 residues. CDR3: CASGRPGRGTEAFF. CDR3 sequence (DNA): TGTGCCAGCGGTAGGCCGGGAAGAGGCACTGAAGCTTTCTTT.

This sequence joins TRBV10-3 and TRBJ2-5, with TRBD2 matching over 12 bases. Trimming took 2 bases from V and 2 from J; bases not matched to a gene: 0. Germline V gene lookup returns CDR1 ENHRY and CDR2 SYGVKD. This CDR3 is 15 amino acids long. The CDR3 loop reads CAISEGLAGQETQYF. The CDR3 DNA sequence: TGTGCCATCAGTGAGGGACTAGCGGGACAAGAGACCCAGTACTTC.

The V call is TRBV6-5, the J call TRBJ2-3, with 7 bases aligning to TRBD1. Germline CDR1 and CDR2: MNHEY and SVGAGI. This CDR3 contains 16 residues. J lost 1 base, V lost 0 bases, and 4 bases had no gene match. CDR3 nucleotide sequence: TGTGCCAGCAGTTACTCGGGTCAGGGGGGCACAGATACGCAGTATTTT. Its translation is CASSYSGQGGTDTQYF.

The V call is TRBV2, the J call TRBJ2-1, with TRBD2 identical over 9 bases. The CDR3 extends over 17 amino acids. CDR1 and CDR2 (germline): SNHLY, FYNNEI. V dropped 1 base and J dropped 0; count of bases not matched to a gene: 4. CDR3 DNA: TGTGCCAGCAGTGAAGGGACGGGACTAGCCTCCTACAATGAGCAGTTCTTC. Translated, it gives CASSEGTGLASYNEQFF.

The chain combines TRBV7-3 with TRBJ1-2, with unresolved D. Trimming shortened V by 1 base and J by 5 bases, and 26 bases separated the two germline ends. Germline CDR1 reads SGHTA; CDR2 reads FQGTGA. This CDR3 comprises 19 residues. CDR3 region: CASSLSRVRGLNFFYGYTF. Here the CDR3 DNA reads TGTGCCAGCAGCTTAAGTCGGGTTAGAGGGCTAAACTTCTTTTATGGCTACACCTTC.

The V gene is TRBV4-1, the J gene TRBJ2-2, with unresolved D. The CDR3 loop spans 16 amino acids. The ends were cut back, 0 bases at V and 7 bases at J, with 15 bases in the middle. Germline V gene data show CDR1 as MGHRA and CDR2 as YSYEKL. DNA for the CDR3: TGCGCCAGCAGCCAAGATCCAGTAAGGGTAGGCGGGGAGCTGTTTTTT. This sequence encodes CASSQDPVRVGGELFF.

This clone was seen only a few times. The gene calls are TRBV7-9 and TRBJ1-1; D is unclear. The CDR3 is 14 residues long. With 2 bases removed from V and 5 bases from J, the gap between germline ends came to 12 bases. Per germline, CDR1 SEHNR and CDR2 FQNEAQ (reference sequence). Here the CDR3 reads CASSLRQELTEAFF. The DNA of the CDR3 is TGTGCCAGCAGCTTAAGGCAGGAATTAACTGAAGCTTTCTTT.

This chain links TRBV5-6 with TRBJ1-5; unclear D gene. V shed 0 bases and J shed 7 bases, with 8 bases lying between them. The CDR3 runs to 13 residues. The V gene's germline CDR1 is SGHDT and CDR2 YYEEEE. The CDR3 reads CASSLGPGQPQHF. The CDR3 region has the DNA TGTGCCAGCAGCTTGGGCCCGGGGCAGCCCCAGCATTTT.

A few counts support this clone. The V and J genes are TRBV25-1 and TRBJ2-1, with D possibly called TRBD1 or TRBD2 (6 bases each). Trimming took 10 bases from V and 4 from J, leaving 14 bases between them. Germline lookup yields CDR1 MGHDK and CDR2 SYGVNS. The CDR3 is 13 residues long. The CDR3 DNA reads TGTGCCACCGGGGGACAAATGTACAATGAGCAGTTCTTC. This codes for CATGGQMYNEQFF.

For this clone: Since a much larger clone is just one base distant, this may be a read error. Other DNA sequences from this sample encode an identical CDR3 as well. As DNA, the CDR3 is TGTGCCAGCGTGGGGCTGGGGAATGGCTATGGCTACACCTTC. Translation gives CASVGLGNGYGYTF. This chain connects TRBV28 to TRBJ1-2; possibly TRBD1 for D (5 bases). The V gene lost 8 bases and the J gene lost 4 bases, with 17 bases spanning the gap. The CDR3 runs to 14 residues. Germline-derived CDR1 and CDR2 are MDHEN and SYDVKM.